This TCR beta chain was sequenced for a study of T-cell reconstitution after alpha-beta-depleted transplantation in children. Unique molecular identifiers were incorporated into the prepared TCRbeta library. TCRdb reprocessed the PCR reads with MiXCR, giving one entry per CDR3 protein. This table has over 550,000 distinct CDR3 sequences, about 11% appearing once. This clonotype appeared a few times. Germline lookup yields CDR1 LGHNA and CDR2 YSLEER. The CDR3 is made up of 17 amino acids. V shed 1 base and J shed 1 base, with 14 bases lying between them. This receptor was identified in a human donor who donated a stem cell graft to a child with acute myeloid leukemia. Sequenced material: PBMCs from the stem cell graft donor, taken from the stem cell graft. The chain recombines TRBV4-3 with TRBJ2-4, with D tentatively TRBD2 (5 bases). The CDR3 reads CASSQGVGRGAKNIQYF. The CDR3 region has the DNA TGCGCCAGCAGCCAAGGGGTCGGTCGGGGTGCCAAAAACATTCAGTACTTC.